This TCR beta chain was documented in a study of post-analysis software for immune sequencing data. Carried by the TCR beta cDNA libraries were unique molecular identifiers. MiXCR, run by TCRdb on the PCR reads, gives a single entry per CDR3 protein. The sample records 700,000 to 900,000 distinct CDR3 sequences, about 45% being singletons. This clonotype was sampled from a girl aged 10 to 17 with multiple sclerosis. Sequencing was carried out using blood.

The CDR3 bases are TGCGCCAGCAGCGTAGACGGGACGGAGGACTACGAGCAGTACTTC. Its protein product is CASSVDGTEDYEQYF. This chain joins TRBV5-1 and TRBJ2-7, with D possibly called TRBD1 or TRBD2 (5 bases each). The CDR3 extends over 15 amino acids. The V end lost 4 bases, the J end lost 3 bases, and 17 bases lay between the germline ends. From germline, CDR1 is SGHRS and CDR2 YFSETQ.